This T cell receptor (beta chain) was retrieved from a study of control samples from healthy donors and cancer patients. Losses at the gene ends were 4 bases for V and 3 bases for J; bases not matched to a gene: 7. The germline V gene encodes CDR1 SGHNT and CDR2 YYREEE (reference sequence). This CDR3 is built from 15 residues. Some clones are missing from TCRdb's copy, which holds only in-frame ones; the method was immunoSEQ multiplex PCR. The sample carries fewer than 120,000 clones, 70% to 90% recorded once. The sequenced sample consisted of PBMCs. The source of this sequence is a woman in her fifties or sixties with lung cancer. The J gene is TRBJ2-5, the V gene TRBV5-4; 9 bases are a match to TRBD2. The CDR3 DNA reads TGTGCCAGCAGCGGCGGGGGGGCAGGAAAAGAGACCCAGTACTTC. Translation gives CASSGGGAGKETQYF.